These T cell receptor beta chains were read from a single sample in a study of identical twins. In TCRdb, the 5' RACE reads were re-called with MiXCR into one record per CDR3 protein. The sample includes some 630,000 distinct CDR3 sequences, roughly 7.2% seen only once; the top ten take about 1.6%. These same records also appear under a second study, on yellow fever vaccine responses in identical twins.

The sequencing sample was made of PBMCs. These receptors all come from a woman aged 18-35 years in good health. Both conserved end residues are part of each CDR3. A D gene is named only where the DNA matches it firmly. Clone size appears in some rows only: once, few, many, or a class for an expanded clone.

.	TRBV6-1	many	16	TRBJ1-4	CASKREGQLHSGGLFF	TGTGCCAGCAAAAGGGAGGGACAACTACACTCCGGAGGGCTGTTTTTT
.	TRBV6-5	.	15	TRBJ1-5	CASSYSTGGGQPQHF	TGTGCCAGCAGTTACTCCACAGGAGGAGGTCAGCCCCAGCATTTT
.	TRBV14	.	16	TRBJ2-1	CASSQGGTSSYNEQFF	TGTGCCAGCAGCCAAGGGGGGACTTCTTCATACAATGAGCAGTTCTTC
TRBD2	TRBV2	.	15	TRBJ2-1	CATPKSGTSANEQFF	TGTGCCACCCCCAAGTCTGGGACTAGCGCCAATGAGCAGTTCTTC
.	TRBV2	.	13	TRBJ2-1	CASSDTVYNEQFF	TGTGCCAGCAGTGACACCGTATACAATGAGCAGTTCTTC
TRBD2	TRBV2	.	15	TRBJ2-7	CASSDLSGGPYEQYF	TGTGCCAGCAGTGATTTGTCGGGAGGACCCTACGAGCAGTACTTC
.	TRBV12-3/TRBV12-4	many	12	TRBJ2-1	CASTRGRNEQFF	TGTGCCAGCACCAGGGGCCGCAATGAGCAGTTCTTC
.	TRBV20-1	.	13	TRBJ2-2	CSARIWGTGELFF	TGCAGTGCTAGAATTTGGGGTACCGGGGAGCTGTTTTTT
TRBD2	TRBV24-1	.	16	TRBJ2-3	CATSDPLARSTDTQYF	TGTGCCACCAGTGACCCACTAGCGCGAAGCACAGATACGCAGTATTTT
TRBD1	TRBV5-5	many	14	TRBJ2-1	CASRPGTGNNEQFF	TGTGCCAGCAGACCCGGGACAGGGAATAATGAGCAGTTCTTC
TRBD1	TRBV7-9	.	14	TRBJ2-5	CASSLEGARETQYF	TGTGCCAGCAGCTTAGAGGGGGCGCGTGAGACCCAGTACTTC
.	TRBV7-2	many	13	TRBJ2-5	CASSPDLGVAQYF	TGTGCCAGCAGCCCAGACCTAGGGGTTGCCCAGTACTTC
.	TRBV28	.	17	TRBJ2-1	CASSLVLGENKYNEQFF	TGTGCCAGCAGTTTAGTACTAGGAGAGAATAAATACAATGAGCAGTTCTTC
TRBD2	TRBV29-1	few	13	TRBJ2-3	CSAKYGLADTQYF	TGCAGCGCTAAGTACGGACTAGCAGATACGCAGTATTTT
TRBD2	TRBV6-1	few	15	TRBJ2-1	CASQYGGGVLNEQFF	TGTGCCAGTCAGTACGGCGGGGGGGTGTTGAATGAGCAGTTCTTC
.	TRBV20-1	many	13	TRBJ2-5	CSAWKGRQETQYF	TGCAGTGCCTGGAAGGGGAGACAAGAGACCCAGTACTTC
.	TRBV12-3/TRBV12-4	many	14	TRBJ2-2	CASSWRQNTGELFF	TGTGCCAGCAGTTGGAGGCAGAACACCGGGGAGCTGTTTTTT
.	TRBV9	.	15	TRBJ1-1	CASSVEEGMNTEAFF	TGTGCCAGCAGCGTAGAGGAAGGGATGAACACTGAAGCTTTCTTT
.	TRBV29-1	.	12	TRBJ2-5	CSVRGLWETQYF	TGCAGCGTGCGGGGACTCTGGGAGACCCAGTACTTC
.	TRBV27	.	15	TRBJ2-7	CASSFGLTGSYEQYF	TGTGCCAGCAGTTTCGGACTAACAGGTTCCTACGAGCAGTACTTC
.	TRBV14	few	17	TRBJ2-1	CASSPTGVAVTYNEQFF	TGTGCCAGCAGCCCCACGGGGGTAGCGGTAACCTACAATGAGCAGTTCTTC
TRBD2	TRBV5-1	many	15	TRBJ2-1	CASSLLLAGNNEQFF	TGCGCCAGCAGCTTGCTACTAGCGGGGAACAATGAGCAGTTCTTC
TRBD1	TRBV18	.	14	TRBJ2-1	CASSPDRARSEQFF	TGTGCCAGCTCACCAGACAGGGCACGGAGTGAGCAGTTCTTC
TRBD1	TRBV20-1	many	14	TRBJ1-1	CSPTPGGAGTEAFF	TGCAGTCCTACCCCAGGGGGCGCAGGCACTGAAGCTTTCTTT
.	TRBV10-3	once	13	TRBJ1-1	CATAETYNTEAFF	TGTGCCACCGCCGAGACGTATAACACTGAAGCTTTCTTT
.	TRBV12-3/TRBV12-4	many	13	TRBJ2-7	CASSLGWTYEQYF	TGTGCCAGCAGTTTGGGTTGGACCTACGAGCAGTACTTC
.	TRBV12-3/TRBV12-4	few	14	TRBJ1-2	CASSLSGKSEGYTF	TGTGCCAGCAGTTTGTCGGGGAAGTCGGAAGGCTACACCTTC
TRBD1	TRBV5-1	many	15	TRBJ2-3	CASSSGQGTTDTQYF	TGCGCCAGCAGCTCGGGACAGGGAACCACAGATACGCAGTATTTT
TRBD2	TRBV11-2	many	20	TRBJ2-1	CASSLRAGGSGYSSYNEQFF	TGTGCCAGCAGCTTAAGGGCGGGGGGGAGCGGGTATAGCTCCTACAATGAGCAGTTCTTC
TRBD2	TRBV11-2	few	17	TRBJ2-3	CASSLDAAGGNTDTQYF	TGTGCCAGCAGCTTAGATGCGGCGGGGGGGAACACAGATACGCAGTATTTT
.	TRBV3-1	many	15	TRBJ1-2	CASSQEIFSNYGYTF	TGTGCCAGCAGCCAGGAGATATTTTCTAACTATGGCTACACCTTC
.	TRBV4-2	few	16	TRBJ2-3	CASSQDQPAGTDTQYF	TGTGCCAGCAGCCAAGACCAACCAGCCGGCACAGATACGCAGTATTTT
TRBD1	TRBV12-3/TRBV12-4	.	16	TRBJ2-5	CASSLGDRGQQETQYF	TGTGCCAGCAGTTTAGGCGACAGGGGGCAACAAGAGACCCAGTACTTC
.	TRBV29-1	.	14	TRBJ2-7	CSVEDLGGSYEQYF	TGCAGCGTTGAAGATCTGGGGGGTTCCTACGAGCAGTACTTC
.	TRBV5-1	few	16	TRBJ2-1	CASSLSQRRDYNEQFF	TGCGCCAGCAGCCTATCCCAGCGGCGGGACTACAATGAGCAGTTCTTC
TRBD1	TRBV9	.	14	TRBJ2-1	CASRGDRGMDEQFF	TGTGCCAGCAGGGGGGACAGGGGTATGGATGAGCAGTTCTTC
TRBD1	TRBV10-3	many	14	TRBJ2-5	CASRPGQGKETQYF	TGTGCCAGCCGACCGGGACAGGGTAAAGAGACCCAGTACTTC
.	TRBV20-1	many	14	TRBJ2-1	CSAQGLLPYNEQFF	TGCAGTGCTCAGGGGCTTCTACCCTACAATGAGCAGTTCTTC
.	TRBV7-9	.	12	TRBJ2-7	CASRTLSDEQYF	TGTGCCAGCAGGACACTTAGCGACGAGCAGTACTTC
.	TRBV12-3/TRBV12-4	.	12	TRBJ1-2	CASSSTAGGYTF	TGTGCCAGCAGTTCCACCGCGGGGGGCTACACCTTC
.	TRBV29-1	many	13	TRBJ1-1	CSGRWGERTEAFF	TGCAGCGGTAGGTGGGGGGAGAGGACTGAAGCTTTCTTT
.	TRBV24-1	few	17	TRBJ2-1	CATSDQPPCLSYNEQFF	TGTGCCACCAGTGATCAGCCCCCTTGTCTCTCCTACAATGAGCAGTTCTTC
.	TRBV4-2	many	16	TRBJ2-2	CASSQARGPNTGELFF	TGTGCCAGCAGCCAAGCACGGGGGCCGAACACCGGGGAGCTGTTTTTT
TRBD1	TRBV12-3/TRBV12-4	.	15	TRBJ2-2	CASSTSTGVPGELFF	TGTGCCAGCAGCACGTCGACAGGGGTCCCCGGGGAGCTGTTTTTT
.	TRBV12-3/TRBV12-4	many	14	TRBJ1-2	CASSFAGANYGYTF	TGTGCCAGCAGTTTCGCTGGTGCTAACTATGGCTACACCTTC